This is a list of T cell receptor beta chains from one sample in a study of blood T cells in healthy people across ages. In TCRdb, the 5' RACE reads were re-called with MiXCR into one record per CDR3 protein. The data show over a million distinct CDR3 sequences, approximately 42% seen once. Sequencing was performed on blood. These receptors were taken from a young woman in good health. Both conserved end residues are part of each CDR3. The D gene is left open where the match is weak. Rows give clone size only sometimes, using once, few, many, or a class for an expanded clone.

cdr3_nt cdr3_aa d_call j_call clone_size v_call
TGTGCCAGCAGTTATTCTTCTAGCGGGAGGATCCGCACAGATACGCAGTATTTT CASSYSSSGRIRTDTQYF TRBD2 TRBJ2-3 . TRBV6-5
TGTGCCAGCAGTTACCCGGCAGGGGGGAGGGAAGAGACCCAGTACTTC CASSYPAGGREETQYF . TRBJ2-5 . TRBV6-7
TGCAGTGCTAGACTGGGACAGGGGGCGCGGTGGAATCAGCCCCAGCATTTT CSARLGQGARWNQPQHF TRBD1 TRBJ1-5 few TRBV20-1
TGTGCCAGCTCATGGGCGGGGGTAGAAGATACGCAGTATTTT CASSWAGVEDTQYF TRBD2 TRBJ2-3 . TRBV18
TGTGCCAGCAGTTACTTAGCGGGAGGAGTGTACGAGCAGTACTTC CASSYLAGGVYEQYF TRBD2 TRBJ2-7 . TRBV6-6
TGTGCCAGCTCACCACCGGTAGACCCCCTAAAACGGGGTAACTACGAGCAGTACTTC CASSPPVDPLKRGNYEQYF . TRBJ2-7 . TRBV18
TGTGCCAGCAGCCAAGGGTCAGGGATGGGGGAAAAACTGTTTTTT CASSQGSGMGEKLFF . TRBJ1-4 . TRBV3-1
TGCGCCAGCAGCCAAGATCCGGGCGGGACGGCCTACAATGAGCAGTTCTTC CASSQDPGGTAYNEQFF . TRBJ2-1 few TRBV4-1
TGTGCCAGCAGCGTTGGGTCTAACCGAGATACGCAGTATTTT CASSVGSNRDTQYF . TRBJ2-3 few TRBV9
TGTGGGGCCGTGTGGGACGCGGGGAGATACAATGAGCAGTTCTTC CGAVWDAGRYNEQFF . TRBJ2-1 . TRBV6-1
TGTGCTTCGACAGGTCTTAACTATGGCTACACCTTC CASTGLNYGYTF . TRBJ1-2 . TRBV6-1
TGTGCCGGGCAGGGGGGCGTCAATCAGCCCCAGCATTTT CAGQGGVNQPQHF TRBD1 TRBJ1-5 . TRBV7-9
TGTGCCAGCTCACAACAAAGGGACACTGAAGCTTTCTTT CASSQQRDTEAFF . TRBJ1-1 few TRBV18
TGTGCCACCAGCAGAGTAGGGACAGGTTTCGGAGAGACCCAGTACTTC CATSRVGTGFGETQYF TRBD1 TRBJ2-5 . TRBV15
TGTGCCAGCAGCTTAGCTACTAGCGGAGAGCAGTTCTTC CASSLATSGEQFF TRBD2 TRBJ2-1 . TRBV7-8
TGTGCCAGCGGACCGGGGCCGTTAGTTAATGAGCAGTTCTTC CASGPGPLVNEQFF . TRBJ2-1 few TRBV18
TGCAGCGTTGAAGGGTTGGCGGGAGGCGATGAGCAGTTCTTC CSVEGLAGGDEQFF TRBD2 TRBJ2-1 few TRBV29-1
TGTGCCAGCAGCTCGATAGCGGGAACCCTCACAGATACGCAGTATTTT CASSSIAGTLTDTQYF TRBD2 TRBJ2-3 many TRBV7-2
TGCAGTGCTAGGAAGGGGGCGATGAACACTGAAGCTTTCTTT CSARKGAMNTEAFF TRBD1 TRBJ1-1 few TRBV20-1
TGTGCCACCCTAAATCGGACAGGGAGCTACGAGCAGTACTTC CATLNRTGSYEQYF TRBD1 TRBJ2-7 . TRBV10-3
TGCGCCAGCAGCCAAGGACGAGACAGGGTTTCCAATGAGCAGTTCTTC CASSQGRDRVSNEQFF TRBD1 TRBJ2-1 . TRBV4-1
TGTGCCAGCAGTTACCCCGGGAGCAGCTCCTACGAGCAGTACTTC CASSYPGSSSYEQYF . TRBJ2-7 . TRBV6-5
TGTGCCAGCAGCCGCACACTAGCGGGCCAAGAGACCCAGTACTTC CASSRTLAGQETQYF TRBD2 TRBJ2-5 once TRBV4-2
TGCGCCAGCAGCTTCAGGGGTGACTACGAGCAGTACTTC CASSFRGDYEQYF . TRBJ2-7 few TRBV5-1
TGTGCCATCACTGGGGGGATCAACACTGAAGCTTTCTTT CAITGGINTEAFF . TRBJ1-1 . TRBV10-3
TGTGCCAGCAGGAGTCTAACTCTGCCAGATACGCAGTATTTT CASRSLTLPDTQYF . TRBJ2-3 few TRBV4-2
TGTGCCAGCAGCTTGTTACTAGCGGGGCAAGAGACCCAGTACTTC CASSLLLAGQETQYF TRBD2 TRBJ2-5 . TRBV5-5
TGTGCCAGCAGTTGGGGGGCAGACACTGAAGCTTTCTTT CASSWGADTEAFF . TRBJ1-1 . TRBV2